The subject of this entry is one T cell receptor (beta chain). This receptor's antigen is unknown. No per-base quality is available; no much larger clone lies one base away. The data derive from a study of T cell responses to AZD1222 COVID-19 vaccine (dated by TCRdb to the early 2020s). As for the study more broadly: AZD1222 recipients with second doses at about 4 weeks or about 12 weeks were pooled, because spike-specific TCR depth and breadth did not differ between schedules. Trial participants were enrolled into age subgroups of 18-55, 56-69 and 70-plus years, which contained approximately 150, 28 and 58 TCR-sequenced participants, respectively. A total of more than 230 trial participants underwent TCR sequencing, of whom nearly 210 had received two doses of AZD1222 and 26 had received two doses of the MenACWY control vaccine.

The intended sense of this specimen's time point label: baseline before first vaccination. Vaccinee samples were obtained from the UK trials COV001 and COV002, which included a single-blind randomized controlled phase 2/3 trial of AZD1222 (ChAdOx1 nCoV-19) in healthy adults. For TCRbeta chain sequencing, PBMC samples from trial participants were taken at day 0 and at day 28 after the second dose. Per the germline V gene, SGHDT is the CDR1 and YYEEEE is the CDR2. V gives up 4 bases and J gives up 2 bases, and the segment between their germline ends measures 10 bases. Its CDR3 holds 13 amino acids, cysteine through phenylalanine. CDR3 DNA is the only sequence kept; it has 39 bases, read in frame from the first base. What the research found in general, with its limitations: In the small 56-69-year group, the increase in depth fell short of significance, most likely because of low power. No day 14 peak-response samples were available, so repertoires were characterized only after the peak T cell response. Conclusions about previously exposed vaccinees are limited because only five to seven AZD1222 recipients were SARS-CoV-2 seropositive at baseline. After two AZD1222 doses, spike-specific TCR breadth and depth were significantly higher than at day 0 and than in MenACWY recipients. Participants were mostly white British and included more females than males, and it was suggested by the authors that clonal diversity may have been underestimated. Reportedly, almost half of the unique spike-specific TCRs recognized epitopes lying outside the regions that are mutated in the B.1.351 and B.1.1.7 variants. CD4 TCRs associated with the vaccine covered the entire spike protein, and the dominant responses were in regions 160-218 and 743-854.

The CDR3 regions of human TCRbeta chains were analyzed by immunosequencing. On the authors' methods: Repertoire TCRs were matched against a reference library of SARS-CoV-2-specific TCRs generated with the MIRA antigen-specificity platform. Breadth was defined as the fraction of unique TCRs that were SARS-CoV-2-associated, and depth was defined as the fraction of total T cells that were SARS-CoV-2-associated. Using the MIRA data, every spike-specific TCR was mapped to the spike region that the TCR reacted to and assigned to either a CD4 or a CD8 class. Log10-transformed breadth and depth values were compared by one-way ANOVA with Sidak's multiple comparisons tests. TCRdb's version of the immuneACCESS table is confined to in-frame rearrangements and falls short of the full clone set. An unresolved V gene accounts for under half of the shortfall where checked; the remainder is of unknown origin. That table is the source of V, J and clone size, and D and trimming were worked out from the DNA. In this sample the table shows some 89,000 clones, roughly 89% of which occur a single time. Together, the top ten hold approximately 2% of the sample.

This clonotype originated in an adult in good health. Sequenced material: peripheral blood, taken on day 0 of AZD1222 vaccination. Rearrangement joined TRBV5-6 to TRBJ2-7, and TRBD1 may be the D gene, going by 6 matching bases. The CDR3 in this case is CASSLGTPYEQYF. The nucleotides read TGTGCCAGCAGCCTCGGGACACCCTACGAGCAGTACTTC.